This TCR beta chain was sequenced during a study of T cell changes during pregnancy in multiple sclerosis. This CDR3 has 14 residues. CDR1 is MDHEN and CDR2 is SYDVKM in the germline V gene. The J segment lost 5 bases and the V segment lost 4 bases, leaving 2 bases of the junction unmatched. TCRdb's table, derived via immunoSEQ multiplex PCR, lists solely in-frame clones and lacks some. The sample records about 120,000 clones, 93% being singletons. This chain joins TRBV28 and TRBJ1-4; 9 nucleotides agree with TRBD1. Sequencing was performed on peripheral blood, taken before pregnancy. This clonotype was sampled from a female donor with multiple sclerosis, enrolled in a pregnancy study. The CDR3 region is CASSWDRVNEKLFF. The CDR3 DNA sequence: TGTGCCAGCAGTTGGGACAGGGTAAATGAAAAACTGTTTTTT.